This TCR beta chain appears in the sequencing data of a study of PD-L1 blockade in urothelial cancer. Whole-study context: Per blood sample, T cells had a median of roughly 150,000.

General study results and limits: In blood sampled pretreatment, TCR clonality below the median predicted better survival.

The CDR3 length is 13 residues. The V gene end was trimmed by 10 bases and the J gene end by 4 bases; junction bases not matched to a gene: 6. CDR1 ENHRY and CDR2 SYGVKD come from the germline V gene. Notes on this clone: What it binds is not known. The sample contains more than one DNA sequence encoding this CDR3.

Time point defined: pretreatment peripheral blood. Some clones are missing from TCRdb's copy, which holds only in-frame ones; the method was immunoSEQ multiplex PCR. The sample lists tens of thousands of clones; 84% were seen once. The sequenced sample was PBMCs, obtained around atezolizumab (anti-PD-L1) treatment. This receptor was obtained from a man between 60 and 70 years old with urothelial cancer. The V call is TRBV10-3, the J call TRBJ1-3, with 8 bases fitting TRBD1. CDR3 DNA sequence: TGTGCCAGCGGACAGGGAATGGGAAACACCATATATTTT. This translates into CASGQGMGNTIYF.